Below are 6 T cell receptor beta chains sequenced from a single sample in a study of blood T cell repertoires in COVID-19. Some clones are missing from TCRdb's copy, which holds only in-frame ones; the method was immunoSEQ multiplex PCR. Seen here are fewer than 50,000 clones, about 85% observed once, and the top ten hold around 29%. Sequenced: peripheral blood. These receptors originate from a woman older than 75 with acute or convalescent COVID-19.

V gene TRBV13 combines with J gene TRBJ2-5, with 9 bases matching TRBD2. CDR1 is PRHDT and CDR2 is FYEKMQ in the germline V gene (reference sequence). With 4 bases clipped from V and 2 bases from J, the junction kept 8 bases outside the gene matches. The CDR3 is 16 amino acids. The CDR3 nucleotides read TGTGCCAGCAGCTCGGGAGCGGGAGGAATTCAAGAGACCCAGTACTTC. Protein: CASSSGAGGIQETQYF.

The J gene is TRBJ2-1, the V gene TRBV19, with a weak D call TRBD2 (5 bases). The CDR3 runs 14 residues. V lost 5 bases and J lost 2, with 10 bases in between. Germline V lookup: CDR1 LNHDA, CDR2 SQIVND (reference sequence). The CDR3 loop reads CASSGGPTYNEQFF. CDR3 nucleotides: TGTGCCAGTAGTGGCGGGCCTACCTACAATGAGCAGTTCTTC. The full variable domain, rest sourced from reference TRBV19 and TRBJ2-1, is DGGITQSPKYLFRKEGQNVTLSCEQNLNHDAMYWYRQDPGQGLRLIYYSQIVNDFQKGDIAEGYSVSREKKESFPLTVTSAQKNPTAFYLCASSGGPTYNEQFFGPGTRLTVL.

This clone was found once. This rearrangement joins TRBV28 to TRBJ2-1, with D possibly matching TRBD1 (6 bases). This CDR3 contains 12 residues. Germline loops: CDR1 MDHEN, CDR2 SYDVKM. V was shortened by 4 bases and J by 11 bases, with 12 bases between the two germline ends. CDR3 in amino acids: CASSSIRGKQFF. In nucleotides, the CDR3 is TGTGCCAGCAGTTCCATCAGGGGAAAGCAGTTCTTC.

This chain links TRBV3-1 (or the pseudogene TRBV3-2) with TRBJ2-3, with D maybe TRBD1 (6 bases). Germline V CDR1 and CDR2: LGHDT, YNNKEL (reference sequence). The ends were cut back, 5 bases at V and 1 base at J, with 10 bases in the middle. This CDR3 is built from 14 residues. The CDR3 sequence is CASSAQGGTDTQYF. The CDR3 DNA sequence: TGTGCCAGCAGCGCACAGGGAGGCACAGATACGCAGTATTTT.

The V gene is TRBV19, the J gene TRBJ2-1; the D gene is possibly TRBD1 (6 bases). V lost 2 bases and J lost 4, with 12 bases in between. The CDR3 extends over 15 amino acids. Germline assignment: CDR1 LNHDA and CDR2 SQIVND (reference sequence). The CDR3 here is CASSIMDSRYNEQFF. CDR3 in DNA: TGTGCCAGTAGTATAATGGACAGCCGATACAATGAGCAGTTCTTC.

V usage is TRBV6-1 and J usage is TRBJ1-1, with D possibly matching TRBD1 (5 bases). The CDR3 runs to 15 residues. CDR1 and CDR2 (germline): MNHNS, SASEGT. V was clipped by 2 bases and J by 0 bases, with 10 bases between them. This CDR3 is CASSERQGMNTEAFF. For the CDR3, the DNA is TGTGCCAGCAGTGAAAGGCAGGGAATGAACACTGAAGCTTTCTTT.